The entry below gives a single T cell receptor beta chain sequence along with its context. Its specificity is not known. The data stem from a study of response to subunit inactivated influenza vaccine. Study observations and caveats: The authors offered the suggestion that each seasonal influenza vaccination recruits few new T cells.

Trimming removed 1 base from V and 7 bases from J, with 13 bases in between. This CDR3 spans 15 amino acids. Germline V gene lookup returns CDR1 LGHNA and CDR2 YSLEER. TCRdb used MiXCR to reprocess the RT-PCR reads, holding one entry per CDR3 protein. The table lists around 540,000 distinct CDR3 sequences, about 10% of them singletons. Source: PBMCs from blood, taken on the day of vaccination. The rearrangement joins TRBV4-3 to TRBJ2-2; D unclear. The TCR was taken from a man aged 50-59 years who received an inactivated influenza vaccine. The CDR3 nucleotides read TGCGCCAGCAGCCAAGTTCCAGCCGGATACGGGGAGCTGTTTTTT. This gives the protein CASSQVPAGYGELFF.